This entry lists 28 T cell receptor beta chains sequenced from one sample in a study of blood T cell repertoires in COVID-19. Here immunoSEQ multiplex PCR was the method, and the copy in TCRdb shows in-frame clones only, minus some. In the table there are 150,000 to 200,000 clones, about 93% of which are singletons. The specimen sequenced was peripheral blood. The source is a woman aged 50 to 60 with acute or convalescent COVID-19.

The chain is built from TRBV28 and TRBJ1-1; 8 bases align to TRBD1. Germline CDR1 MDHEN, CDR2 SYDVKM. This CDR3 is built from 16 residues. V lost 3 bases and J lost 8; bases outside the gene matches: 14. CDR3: CASSFPGQGQGREAFF. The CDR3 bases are TGTGCCAGCAGTTTTCCTGGACAAGGACAGGGAAGAGAAGCTTTCTTT.

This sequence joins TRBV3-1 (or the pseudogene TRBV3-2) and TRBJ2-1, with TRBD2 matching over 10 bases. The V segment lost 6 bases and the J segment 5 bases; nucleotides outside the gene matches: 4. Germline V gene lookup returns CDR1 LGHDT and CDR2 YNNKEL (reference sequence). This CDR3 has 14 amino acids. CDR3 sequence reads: CASSRTSGNNEQFF. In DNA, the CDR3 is TGTGCCAGCAGTCGGACTAGCGGCAACAATGAGCAGTTCTTC.

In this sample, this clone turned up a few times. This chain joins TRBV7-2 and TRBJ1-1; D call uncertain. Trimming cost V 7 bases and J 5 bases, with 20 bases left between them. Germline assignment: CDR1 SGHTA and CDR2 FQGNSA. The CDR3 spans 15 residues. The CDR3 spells CASTPRPERFTEAFF. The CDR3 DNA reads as TGTGCCAGCACCCCCCGGCCAGAGCGTTTTACTGAAGCTTTCTTT. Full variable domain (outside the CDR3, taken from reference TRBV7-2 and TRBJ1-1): GAGVSQSPSNKVTEKGKDVELRCDPISGHTALYWYRQSLGQGLEFLIYFQGNSAPDKSGLPSDRFSAERTGGSVSTLTIQRTQQEDSAVYLCASTPRPERFTEAFFGQGTRLTVV.

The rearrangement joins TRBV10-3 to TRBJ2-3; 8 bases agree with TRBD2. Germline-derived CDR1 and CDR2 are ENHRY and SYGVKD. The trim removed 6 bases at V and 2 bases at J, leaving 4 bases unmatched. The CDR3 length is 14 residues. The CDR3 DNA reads TGTGCCATCAGGCGGGGGGCTGACACAGATACGCAGTATTTT. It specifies CAIRRGADTDTQYF.

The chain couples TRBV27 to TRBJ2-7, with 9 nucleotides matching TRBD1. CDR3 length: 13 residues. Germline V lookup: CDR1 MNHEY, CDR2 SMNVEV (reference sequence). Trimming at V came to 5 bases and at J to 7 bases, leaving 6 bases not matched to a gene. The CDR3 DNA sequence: TGTGCCAGCAGTCTACAGGGGGCCAGGGAGCAGTACTTC. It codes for CASSLQGAREQYF.

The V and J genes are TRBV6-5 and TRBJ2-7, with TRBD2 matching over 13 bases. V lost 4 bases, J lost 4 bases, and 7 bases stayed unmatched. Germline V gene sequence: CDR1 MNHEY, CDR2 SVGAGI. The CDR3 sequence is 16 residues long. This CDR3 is CASSLTSGRAMYEQYF. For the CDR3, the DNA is TGTGCCAGCAGTTTAACTAGCGGGAGGGCCATGTACGAGCAGTACTTC.

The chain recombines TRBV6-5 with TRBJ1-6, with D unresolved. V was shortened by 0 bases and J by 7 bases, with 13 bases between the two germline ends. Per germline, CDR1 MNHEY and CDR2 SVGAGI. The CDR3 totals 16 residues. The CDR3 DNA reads TGTGCCAGCAGTTACTCTAGACCAGGCTCAAATTCACCCCTCCACTTT. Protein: CASSYSRPGSNSPLHF.

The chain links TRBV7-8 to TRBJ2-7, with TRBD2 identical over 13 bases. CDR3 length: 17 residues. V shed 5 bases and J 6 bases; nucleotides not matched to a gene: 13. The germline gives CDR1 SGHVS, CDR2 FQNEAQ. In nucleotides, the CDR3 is TGTGCCAGCAGCCGGGGACTAGCGGGGAGGGACCTCGGCGAGCAGTACTTC. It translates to CASSRGLAGRDLGEQYF.

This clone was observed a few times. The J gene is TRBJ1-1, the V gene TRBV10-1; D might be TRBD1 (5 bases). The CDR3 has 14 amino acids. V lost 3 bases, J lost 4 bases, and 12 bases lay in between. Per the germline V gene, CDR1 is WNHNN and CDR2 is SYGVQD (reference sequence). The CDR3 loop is CASSDPRDGTEAFF. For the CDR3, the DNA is TGCGCCAGCAGTGATCCCAGGGATGGCACTGAAGCTTTCTTT.

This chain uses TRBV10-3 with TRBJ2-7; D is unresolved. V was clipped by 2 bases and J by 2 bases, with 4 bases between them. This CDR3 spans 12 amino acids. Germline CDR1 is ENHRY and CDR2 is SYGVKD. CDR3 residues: CAISETAYEQYF. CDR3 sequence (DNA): TGTGCCATCAGTGAGACAGCCTACGAGCAGTACTTC.

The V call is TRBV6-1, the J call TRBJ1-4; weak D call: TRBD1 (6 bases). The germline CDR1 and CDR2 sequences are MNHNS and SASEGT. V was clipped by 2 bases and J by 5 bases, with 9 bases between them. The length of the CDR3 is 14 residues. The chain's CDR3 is CASSERQGNEKLFF. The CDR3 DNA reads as TGTGCCAGCAGTGAACGGCAGGGGAATGAAAAACTGTTTTTT.

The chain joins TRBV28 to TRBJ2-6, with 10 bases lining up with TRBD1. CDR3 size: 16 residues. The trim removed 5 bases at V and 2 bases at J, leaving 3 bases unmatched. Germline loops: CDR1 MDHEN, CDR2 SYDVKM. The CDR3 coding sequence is TGTGCCAGCAGTCCGGACAGGGGGGCTGGGGCCAACGTCCTGACTTTC. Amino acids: CASSPDRGAGANVLTF.

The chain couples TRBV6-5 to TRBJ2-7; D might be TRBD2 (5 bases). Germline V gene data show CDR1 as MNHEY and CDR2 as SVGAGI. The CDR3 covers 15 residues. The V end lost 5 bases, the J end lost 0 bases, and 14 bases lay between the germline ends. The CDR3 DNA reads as TGTGCCAGCAGTACCCCGGGGATTCCCTCCTACGAGCAGTACTTC. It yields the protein CASSTPGIPSYEQYF.

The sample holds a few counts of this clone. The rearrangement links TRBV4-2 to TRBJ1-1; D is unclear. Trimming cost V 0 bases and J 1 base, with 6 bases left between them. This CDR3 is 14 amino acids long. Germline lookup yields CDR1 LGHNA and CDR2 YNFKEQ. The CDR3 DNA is TGTGCCAGCAGCCAAGATCGCGAGAACACTGAAGCTTTCTTT. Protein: CASSQDRENTEAFF.

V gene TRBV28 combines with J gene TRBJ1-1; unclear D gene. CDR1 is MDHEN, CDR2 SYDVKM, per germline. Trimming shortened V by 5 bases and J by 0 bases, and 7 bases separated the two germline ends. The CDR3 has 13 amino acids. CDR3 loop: CASSEQLNTEAFF. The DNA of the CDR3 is TGTGCCAGCAGTGAACAGTTGAACACTGAAGCTTTCTTT. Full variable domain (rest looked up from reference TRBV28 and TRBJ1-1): DVKVTQSSRYLVKRTGEKVFLECVQDMDHENMFWYRQDPGLGLRLIYFSYDVKMKEKGDIPEGYSVSREKKERFSLILESASTNQTSMYLCASSEQLNTEAFFGQGTRLTVV.

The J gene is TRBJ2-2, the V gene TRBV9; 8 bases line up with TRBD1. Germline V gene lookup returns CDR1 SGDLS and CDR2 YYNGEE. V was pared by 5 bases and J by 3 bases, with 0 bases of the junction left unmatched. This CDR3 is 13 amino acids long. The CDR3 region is CASRTGDTGELFF. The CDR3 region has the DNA TGTGCCAGCAGGACAGGGGACACCGGGGAGCTGTTTTTT.

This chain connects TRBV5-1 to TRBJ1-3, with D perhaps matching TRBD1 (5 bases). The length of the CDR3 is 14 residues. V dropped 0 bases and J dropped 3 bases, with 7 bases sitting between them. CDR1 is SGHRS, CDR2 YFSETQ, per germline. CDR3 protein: CASSLAGDGNTIYF. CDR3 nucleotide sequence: TGCGCCAGCAGCTTGGCGGGGGATGGAAACACCATATATTTT.

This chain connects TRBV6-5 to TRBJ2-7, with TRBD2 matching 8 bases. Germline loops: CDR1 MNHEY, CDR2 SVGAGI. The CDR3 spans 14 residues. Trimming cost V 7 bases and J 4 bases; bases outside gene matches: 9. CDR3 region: CASNSAPGGYEQYF. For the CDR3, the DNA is TGTGCCAGCAATTCGGCCCCGGGGGGGTACGAGCAGTACTTC.

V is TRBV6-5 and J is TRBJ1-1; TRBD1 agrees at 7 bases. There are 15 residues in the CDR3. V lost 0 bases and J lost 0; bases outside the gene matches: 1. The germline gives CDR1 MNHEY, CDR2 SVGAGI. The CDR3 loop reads CASSYSTGLNTEAFF. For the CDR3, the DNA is TGTGCCAGCAGTTACTCGACAGGGTTGAACACTGAAGCTTTCTTT.

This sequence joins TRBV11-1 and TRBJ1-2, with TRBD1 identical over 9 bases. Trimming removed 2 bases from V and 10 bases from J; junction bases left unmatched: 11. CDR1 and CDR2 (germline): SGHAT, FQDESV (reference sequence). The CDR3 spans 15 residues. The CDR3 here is CASSLKPGQGPDYTF. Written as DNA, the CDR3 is TGTGCCAGCAGCTTAAAGCCGGGACAGGGTCCGGACTACACCTTC.

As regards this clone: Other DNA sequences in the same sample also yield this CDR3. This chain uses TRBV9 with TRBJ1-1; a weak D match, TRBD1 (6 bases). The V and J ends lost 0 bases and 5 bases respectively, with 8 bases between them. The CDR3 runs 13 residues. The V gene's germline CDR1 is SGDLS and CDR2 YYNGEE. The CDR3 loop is CASSVAGDTEAFF. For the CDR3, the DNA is TGTGCCAGCAGCGTAGCAGGGGATACTGAAGCTTTCTTT.

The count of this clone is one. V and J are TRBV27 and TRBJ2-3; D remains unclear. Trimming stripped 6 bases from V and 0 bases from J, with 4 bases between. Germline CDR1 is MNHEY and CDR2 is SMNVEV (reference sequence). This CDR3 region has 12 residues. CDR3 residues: CASSPSTDTQYF. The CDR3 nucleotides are TGTGCCAGCAGCCCAAGCACAGATACGCAGTATTTT.

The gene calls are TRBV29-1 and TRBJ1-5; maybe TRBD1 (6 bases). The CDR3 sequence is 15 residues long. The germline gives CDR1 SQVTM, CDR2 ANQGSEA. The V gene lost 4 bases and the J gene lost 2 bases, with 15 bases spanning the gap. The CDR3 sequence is CSVGAGAQGNQPQHF. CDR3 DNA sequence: TGCAGCGTTGGCGCAGGGGCGCAAGGCAATCAGCCCCAGCATTTT. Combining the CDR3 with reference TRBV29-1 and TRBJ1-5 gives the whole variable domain SAVISQKPSRDICQRGTSLTIQCQVDSQVTMMFWYRQQPGQSLTLIATANQGSEATYESGFVIDKFPISRPNLTFSTLTVSNMSPEDSSIYLCSVGAGAQGNQPQHFGDGTRLSIL.

The chain's CDR3 is CASSQESETGVDQPQHF. CDR3 nucleotides: TGCGCCAGCAGCCAAGAATCCGAGACAGGGGTGGATCAGCCCCAGCATTTT. V is TRBV4-3 and J is TRBJ1-5; 8 nucleotides agree with TRBD1. The CDR3 has 17 residues. V was pared by 0 bases and J by 5 bases, with 9 bases of the junction left unmatched. Germline CDR1 LGHNA, CDR2 YSLEER.

In DNA form, the CDR3 reads TGTGCCAGCAGTGAAATTCTCTGGACAGAGAGCTACGAGCAGTACTTC. This encodes CASSEILWTESYEQYF. V is TRBV2 and J is TRBJ2-7, with TRBD1 as a possible D gene (6 bases). This CDR3 region has 16 residues. V was trimmed by 2 bases and J by 3 bases, leaving 17 bases between them. Germline CDR1 reads SNHLY; CDR2 reads FYNNEI. Using reference TRBV2 and TRBJ2-7 for the parts outside the CDR3, the full variable domain is EPEVTQTPSHQVTQMGQEVILRCVPISNHLYFYWYRQILGQKVEFLVSFYNNEISEKSEIFDDQFSVERPDGSNFTLKIRSTKLEDSAMYFCASSEILWTESYEQYFGPGTRLTVT.

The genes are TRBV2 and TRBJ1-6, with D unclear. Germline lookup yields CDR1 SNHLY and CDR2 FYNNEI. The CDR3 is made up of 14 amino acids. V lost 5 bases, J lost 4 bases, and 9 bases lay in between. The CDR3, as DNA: TGTGCCAGCAGTTTACAGCTGTATAATTCACCCCTCCACTTT. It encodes CASSLQLYNSPLHF.

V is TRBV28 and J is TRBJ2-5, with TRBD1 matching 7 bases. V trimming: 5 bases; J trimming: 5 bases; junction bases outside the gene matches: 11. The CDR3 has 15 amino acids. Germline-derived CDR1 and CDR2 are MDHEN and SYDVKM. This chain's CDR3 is CASSPTGELGETQYF. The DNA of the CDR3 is TGTGCCAGCAGTCCCACAGGGGAACTCGGGGAGACCCAGTACTTC.

Here the CDR3 DNA reads TGCGCCAGCAGATGGACTAGCGGGGGTAATGAGCAGTTCTTC. Its protein is CASRWTSGGNEQFF. This chain links TRBV5-1 with TRBJ2-1; the match to TRBD2 covers 13 bases. V was clipped by 5 bases and J by 7 bases; unmatched bases: 3. This CDR3 contains 14 residues. Germline V gene data show CDR1 as SGHRS and CDR2 as YFSETQ.